Shown below are 17 T cell receptor beta chains from a single sample sequenced in a study of blood T cell repertoires in COVID-19. Sequencing was performed with immunoSEQ multiplex PCR; in TCRdb, only in-frame clones are kept and a portion is missing. The data contain just over 350,000 clones, around 88% of them singletons. Sequencing used peripheral blood. Receptors originate from an older woman with COVID-19, enrolled during active disease.

This clone was counted between two and nine times. This chain joins TRBV19 and TRBJ1-6; weak D call: TRBD1 (5 bases). The V end was cut by 4 bases, the J end by 8 bases, with 6 bases between. CDR1 and CDR2 from the germline V gene are LNHDA and SQIVND (reference sequence). The CDR3 sequence is 12 residues long. For the CDR3, the DNA is TGTGCCAGTAGTAGACAGTATTCACCCCTCCACTTT. Its protein product is CASSRQYSPLHF.

The V gene is TRBV30, the J gene TRBJ2-1; 12 bases agree with TRBD2. After removal of 0 bases from V and 9 bases from J, the junction contained 6 bases not matched to a gene. Germline V gene sequence: CDR1 GTSNPN, CDR2 SVGIG (reference sequence). CDR3 size: 15 residues. CDR3 region: CAWSVSASGGAEQFF. DNA of the CDR3: TGTGCCTGGAGTGTGTCGGCTAGCGGGGGGGCTGAGCAGTTCTTC.

The chain carries TRBV6-5 and TRBJ1-1, with TRBD1 as a possible D gene (6 bases). Germline V gene lookup returns CDR1 MNHEY and CDR2 SVGAGI. Trimming took off 6 bases at V and 1 base at J, with 9 bases between the two ends. CDR3 length: 13 amino acids. This chain's CDR3 is CASSPGQNTEAFF. The CDR3 DNA reads TGTGCCAGCAGCCCGGGACAGAACACTGAAGCTTTCTTT.

The V and J genes are TRBV12-3 or TRBV12-4 and TRBJ2-1, with D uncertain. V was cut by 6 bases and J by 9 bases, with 6 bases left in between. This CDR3 contains 10 residues. CDR3 coding DNA: TGTGCCAGCAGCTCAGGTGAGCAGTTCTTC. Translated: CASSSGEQFF.

The J gene is TRBJ1-2, the V gene TRBV30; D gene uncertain. The CDR3 has 11 amino acids. Germline loops: CDR1 GTSNPN, CDR2 SVGIG (reference sequence). The V end was cut by 1 base, the J end by 7 bases, with 7 bases between. The CDR3 here is CAWSASSGYTF. In DNA form, the CDR3 reads TGTGCCTGGAGTGCTTCCTCTGGCTACACCTTC.

This clone appeared once. V and J are TRBV7-3 and TRBJ2-1, with D possibly being TRBD2 (5 bases). The CDR3 covers 13 residues. Trimming left V 1 base short and J 9 bases short, with 10 bases between. Looked up from germline, CDR1 is SGHTA and CDR2 is FQGTGA. The DNA for the CDR3 is TGTGCCAGCAGCTTAAGCGACCGGGGTGAGCAGTTCTTC. Protein sequence: CASSLSDRGEQFF.

The chain joins TRBV20-1 to TRBJ1-2; D call uncertain. With 5 bases removed from V and 6 bases from J, the gap between germline ends came to 7 bases. This CDR3 contains 10 residues. Germline-derived CDR1 and CDR2 are DFQATT and SNEGSKA (reference sequence). In nucleotides, the CDR3 is TGCAGTGCTTTGGAGAATGGCTACACCTTC. Encoded protein: CSALENGYTF.

CDR3 loop: CASSQDRTQGHEQYF. As DNA, the CDR3 is TGCGCCAGCAGCCAAGACCGGACACAAGGACACGAGCAGTACTTC. V usage is TRBV4-3 and J usage is TRBJ2-7; weak D call: TRBD1 (5 bases). Deletions cut 0 bases from V and 5 bases from J, with 14 bases between. Germline V gene sequence: CDR1 LGHNA, CDR2 YSLEER. The CDR3 contains 15 residues.

The chain employs TRBV29-1 and TRBJ1-4; 11 positions agree with TRBD1. V lost 0 bases to trimming and J lost 7 bases; unmatched junction nucleotides: 1. CDR1 is SQVTM and CDR2 is ANQGSEA in the germline V gene. The CDR3 contains 14 residues. The CDR3 protein is CSVEDGTGGEKLFF. CDR3 DNA: TGCAGCGTTGAAGATGGGACAGGGGGTGAAAAACTGTTTTTT.

This chain connects TRBV7-2 to TRBJ1-4; D may be TRBD1 (6 bases). Germline values: CDR1 SGHTA, CDR2 FQGNSA. The CDR3 runs to 14 residues. Trimming removed 3 bases at V and 7 bases at J, with 12 bases between. This CDR3 reads CASSFGGASEKLFF. Written as DNA, the CDR3 is TGTGCCAGCAGCTTTGGGGGGGCCTCTGAAAAACTGTTTTTT.

The rearrangement links TRBV18 to TRBJ1-1; no reliable D call. This CDR3 is built from 16 residues. Germline V gives CDR1 KGHSH, CDR2 LQKENI. V was pared by 2 bases and J by 0 bases, with 13 bases between. The CDR3 loop reads CASSPRTGIMNTEAFF. The CDR3 DNA reads TGTGCCAGCTCACCAAGGACGGGGATCATGAACACTGAAGCTTTCTTT.

This clone occurred once. The V gene is TRBV19, the J gene TRBJ2-5; TRBD2 matches at 7 bases. V was pared by 6 bases and J by 0 bases, with 10 bases of the junction left unmatched. CDR3 length: 16 amino acids. The germline CDR1 and CDR2 sequences are LNHDA and SQIVND (reference sequence). Written as DNA, the CDR3 is TGTGCCAGTAGCCCCTGGGAGGGTCCAAACCAAGAGACCCAGTACTTC. Translating gives CASSPWEGPNQETQYF.

The table lists this clone with a count of one. This chain links TRBV7-6 with TRBJ2-7; 11 bases are a match to TRBD2. Germline V gene lookup returns CDR1 SGHVS and CDR2 FNYEAQ. The V and J ends lost 3 bases and 0 bases, in that order; junction bases with no gene match: 10. The CDR3 runs to 18 residues. Here the CDR3 reads CASSFTSGGPTSSYEQYF. DNA for the CDR3: TGTGCCAGCAGCTTTACTAGCGGGGGCCCTACAAGCTCCTACGAGCAGTACTTC. The complete variable domain, with remaining parts taken from reference TRBV7-6 and TRBJ2-7, reads GAGVSQSPRYKVTKRGQDVALRCDPISGHVSLYWYRQALGQGPEFLTYFNYEAQQDKSGLPNDRFSAERPEGSISTLTIQRTEQRDSAMYRCASSFTSGGPTSSYEQYFGPGTRLTVT.

V is TRBV21-1 and J is TRBJ1-6; the table names TRBD1, a call not compared with the DNA. TRBV21-1 is reported as a pseudogene. The CDR3 length is 19 residues. The CDR3 is CASSKNPGSGESYNSPLHF. In nucleotides, the CDR3 is TGTGCCAGCAGCAAAAATCCAGGGTCGGGTGAGTCCTATAATTCACCCCTCCACTTT.

This CDR3 is CASSYSGLSNQPQHF. The DNA for the CDR3 is TGTGCCAGCAGTTACTCGGGGCTAAGCAATCAGCCCCAGCATTTT. This chain joins TRBV6-6 and TRBJ1-5, with D perhaps matching TRBD1 (5 bases). The germline V gene has CDR1 MNHNY and CDR2 SVGAGI (reference sequence). V was clipped by 0 bases and J by 1 base, with 7 bases between them. The CDR3 sequence is 15 residues long.

V usage is TRBV29-1 and J usage is TRBJ2-1; TRBD2 might be the D (5 bases). The V gene's germline CDR1 is SQVTM and CDR2 ANQGSEA. The CDR3 totals 13 residues. With 7 bases removed from V and 7 bases from J, the gap between germline ends came to 17 bases. CDR3 in amino acids: CSAVDPAENEQFF. The CDR3 nucleotides read TGCAGCGCCGTGGACCCAGCGGAGAATGAGCAGTTCTTC.

V is TRBV7-3 and J is TRBJ2-3, with 14 nucleotides matching TRBD2. The CDR3 runs to 17 residues. The germline CDR1 and CDR2 sequences are SGHTA and FQGTGA. The junction had 1 base not matched to a gene; V was cut back by 1 base and J by 1 base. The CDR3 DNA sequence: TGTGCCAGCAGCTTAAAGGGACTAGCGGGGGGCACAGATACGCAGTATTTT. This codes for CASSLKGLAGGTDTQYF.